The 9 T cell receptor beta chains below come from one sample, sequenced in a study of CD8 T cells in Susac syndrome. The RNA, 0.5 to 1 ug, was put through reverse transcription using random hexamers. TCRdb used MiXCR to reprocess the immunoSEQ multiplex PCR reads, holding one entry per CDR3 protein. Among some 240,000 distinct CDR3 sequences listed, 90% to 97% were seen once. The material sequenced was CD4+ T cells from PBMCs. These receptors all come from a human donor with Susac syndrome.

This clonotype was counted a single time. The gene calls are TRBV12-3 or TRBV12-4 and TRBJ2-2; D not certain. Trimming took off 4 bases at V and 1 base at J, with 7 bases between the two ends. CDR3 length equals 14 residues. The CDR3 loop is CASSSKRNTGELFF. The CDR3 DNA is TGTGCCAGCAGTTCTAAGAGGAACACCGGGGAGCTGTTTTTT.

The chain combines TRBV20-1 with TRBJ2-1, with D possibly TRBD2 on 6 matching bases. Germline CDR1 DFQATT, CDR2 SNEGSKA (reference sequence). This CDR3 comprises 12 residues. CDR3 nucleotides: TGCACCGCCGGGACTTCATACAATGAGCAGTTCTTC. Protein: CTAGTSYNEQFF.

This chain joins TRBV3-1 and TRBJ1-5, with D possibly TRBD1 on 5 matching bases. Germline lookup yields CDR1 LGHDT and CDR2 YNNKEL (reference sequence). V lost 1 base to trimming and J lost 11 bases, with 12 bases between them. This CDR3 has 13 residues. The CDR3 here is CASSQGDVRAQHF. The CDR3 DNA reads TGTGCCAGCAGCCAAGGGGACGTTAGGGCCCAGCATTTT.

The V call is TRBV30, the J call TRBJ2-1; 7 positions match TRBD1. Germline V gene sequence: CDR1 GTSNPN, CDR2 SVGIG (reference sequence). The CDR3 is 12 amino acids. Trimming took 2 bases from V and 12 from J; bases not matched to a gene: 7. This CDR3 is CAWSTGVRVQFF. CDR3 DNA: TGTGCCTGGAGTACAGGGGTTAGGGTGCAGTTCTTC.

V usage is TRBV7-9 and J usage is TRBJ2-1, with 7 bases that match TRBD2. Germline CDR1 is SEHNR and CDR2 is FQNEAQ (reference sequence). V gave up 2 bases and J gave up 9 bases; unmatched junction bases: 13. CDR3 length equals 16 residues. CDR3 sequence (DNA): TGTGCCAGCAGCTTATTCGGCGGGAGCTCGATGGCTGAGCAGTTCTTC. Its translation is CASSLFGGSSMAEQFF. Drawing the rest from reference TRBV7-9 and TRBJ2-1, the complete variable domain is DTGVSQNPRHKITKRGQNVTFRCDPISEHNRLYWYRQTLGQGPEFLTYFQNEAQLEKSRLLSDRFSAERPKGSFSTLEIQRTEQGDSAMYLCASSLFGGSSMAEQFFGPGTRLTVL.

The chain combines TRBV21-1 with TRBJ1-2; the listed D gene, TRBD1, was not tested against the DNA. TRBV21-1 counts as a pseudogene. The CDR3 spans 14 residues. The CDR3: CANRDSDAHYGYTF. CDR3 DNA: TGTGCCAACCGGGACAGCGACGCTCACTATGGCTACACCTTC.

The chain recombines TRBV24-1 with TRBJ2-1, with D possibly TRBD2 on 6 matching bases. The CDR3 extends over 16 amino acids. The germline gives CDR1 KGHDR, CDR2 SFDVKD. V was clipped by 3 bases and J by 5 bases, with 16 bases between them. CDR3 sequence reads: CATSDPSRGGNNEQFF. In DNA, the CDR3 is TGTGCCACCAGTGATCCCAGTAGGGGAGGTAACAATGAGCAGTTCTTC.

J is TRBJ2-2 and V is TRBV19; D perhaps matches TRBD1 (6 bases). From germline, CDR1 is LNHDA and CDR2 SQIVND (reference sequence). V shed 8 bases and J shed 0 bases, with 13 bases lying between them. This CDR3 has 15 amino acids. The CDR3 region has the DNA TGTGCCAGTCGGGACAACTACGCGAACACCGGGGAGCTGTTTTTT. This translates into CASRDNYANTGELFF.

The chain has TRBV20-1 and TRBJ2-5, with D maybe TRBD2 (7 bases). The germline CDR1 and CDR2 sequences are DFQATT and SNEGSKA (reference sequence). This CDR3 is built from 16 residues. The germline V and J ends were trimmed by 1 base and 3 bases, with 18 bases remaining between them. As DNA, the CDR3 is TGCAGTGCTAGAGTAGTAGGGGGAGGGACCGAAGAGACCCAGTACTTC. The encoded protein is CSARVVGGGTEETQYF.